A single sample gave rise to the 2 T cell receptor beta chains below, sequenced in a study of blood T cell repertoires in COVID-19. Data came from immunoSEQ multiplex PCR; TCRdb stores just in-frame clones and leaves some out. The data hold under 500,000 clones, with roughly nine tenths observed a single time. Sequencing was done on a sample of PBMCs or T cells enriched from blood (not recorded which). These TCRs come from a young man who had recovered from COVID-19.

The chain recombines TRBV7-9 with TRBJ2-3; D perhaps matches TRBD2 (6 bases). CDR1 is SEHNR and CDR2 is FQNEAQ in the germline V gene (reference sequence). V was shortened by 6 bases and J by 0 bases, with 13 bases between the two germline ends. The CDR3 is made up of 15 amino acids. The CDR3 region has the DNA TGTGCCAGCAGACAAACCGGGACTAGCACAGATACGCAGTATTTT. Translation: CASRQTGTSTDTQYF.

J is TRBJ2-5 and V is TRBV27; TRBD2 might be the D (5 bases). Deletions cut 6 bases from V and 1 base from J, with 21 bases between. Germline-derived CDR1 and CDR2 are MNHEY and SMNVEV (reference sequence). The length of the CDR3 is 17 residues. The CDR3 DNA sequence: TGTGCCAGCAGCCGTGGTAATTACGGGAACCGCCAAGAGACCCAGTACTTC. It translates to CASSRGNYGNRQETQYF.